The clone carrying this T cell receptor (beta chain) was counted ten times or more. The data originate from a study of human T cells and chemical hapten exposure. TCRdb used MiXCR to reprocess the RACE reads, holding one entry per CDR3 protein. The profile shows around 100,000 distinct CDR3 sequences, about 10% of them singletons. Time point noted: patch test 1, 2 weeks after DPC sensitization. As to treatment: therapeutic diphenylcyclopropenone sensitization with weekly scalp DPC. V lost 0 bases, J lost 2 bases, and 18 bases lay in between. This CDR3 is 18 amino acids long. Germline CDR1 and CDR2: SGHDN and FVKESK.

This TCR came from a woman in her forties with alopecia areata. Some clones in this sample may be carry-over from other donors' samples. The chain carries TRBV14 and TRBJ2-3, with D perhaps TRBD2 (6 bases). The sample in question was whole blood, obtained in connection with sensitization to the hapten diphenylcyclopropenone (DPC). The CDR3 region is CASSQDKGTFQPTDTQYF. The DNA of the CDR3 is TGTGCCAGCAGCCAAGATAAGGGGACTTTCCAACCCACAGATACGCAGTATTTT. The full variable domain, its missing parts supplied by reference TRBV14 and TRBJ2-3, is EAGVTQFPSHSVIEKGQTVTLRCDPISGHDNLYWYRRVMGKEIKFLLHFVKESKQDESGMPNNRFLAERTGGTYSTLKVQPAELEDSGVYFCASSQDKGTFQPTDTQYFGPGTRLTVL.